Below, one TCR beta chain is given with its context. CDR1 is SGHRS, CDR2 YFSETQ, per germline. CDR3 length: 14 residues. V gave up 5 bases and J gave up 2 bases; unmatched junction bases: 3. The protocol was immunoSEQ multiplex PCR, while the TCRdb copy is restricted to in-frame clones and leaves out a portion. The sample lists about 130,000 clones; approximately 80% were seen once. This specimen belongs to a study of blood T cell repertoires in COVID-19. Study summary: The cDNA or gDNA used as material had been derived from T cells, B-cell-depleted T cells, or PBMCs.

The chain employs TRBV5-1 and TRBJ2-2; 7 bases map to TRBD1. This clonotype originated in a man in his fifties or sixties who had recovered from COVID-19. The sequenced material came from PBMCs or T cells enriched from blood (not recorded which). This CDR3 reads CASRRDSNTGELFF. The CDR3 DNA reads TGCGCCAGCAGACGGGACAGCAACACCGGGGAGCTGTTTTTT.